This TCR beta chain emerged from a study of PD-1 blockade in classical Hodgkin lymphoma. Germline V lookup: CDR1 SGHVS, CDR2 FQNEAQ. The CDR3 contains 15 residues. V shed 5 bases and J 4 bases; nucleotides not matched to a gene: 9. Study findings and constraints: Patients who responded completely had about the same baseline diversity as newly diagnosed patients.

Using immunoSEQ multiplex PCR, the repertoire was profiled, and TCRdb retains in-frame clones only, with some absent. This repertoire shows tens of thousands of clones, roughly four fifths found once; its top ten account for around 10%. Remarks on this clone: Antigen: not known.

Each patient relapsed following autologous stem cell transplantation, and prior brentuximab vedotin exposure differed. The specimen comprised peripheral blood mononuclear cells (PBMCs), sampled before the second cycle of nivolumab. The chain combines TRBV7-8 with TRBJ1-2, with TRBD1 identical over 8 bases. The clonotype was recovered from a human donor with classical Hodgkin lymphoma. CDR3 residues: CASSNFDRGGYGYTF. The CDR3 nucleotides read TGTGCCAGCAGCAATTTCGACAGGGGCGGCTATGGCTACACCTTC.